Shown below are 19 T cell receptor beta chains from a single sample sequenced in a study of blood T cell repertoires in COVID-19. Only in-frame clones appear in the TCRdb table, and some are missing; sequencing was by immunoSEQ multiplex PCR. The sample yields about 93,000 clones, 85% to 90% seen once. The sample was peripheral blood. These receptors were obtained from a human donor with active COVID-19. The donor label of this sample is uncertain.

The V call is TRBV27, the J call TRBJ2-2, with 7 bases aligning to TRBD2. There are 14 residues in the CDR3. The V and J ends lost 5 bases and 6 bases, in that order; junction bases with no gene match: 6. Germline CDR1 MNHEY, CDR2 SMNVEV (reference sequence). The CDR3 DNA sequence: TGTGCCAGCAGTATGACTAGCAGCCCCGGGGAGCTGTTTTTT. Translating it yields CASSMTSSPGELFF.

The CDR3, as DNA: TGTGCCAGCAGTTCCTTGACAGGGGGTTCCTACAATGAGCAGTTCTTC. Its translation: CASSSLTGGSYNEQFF. The chain recombines TRBV6-2 or TRBV6-3 with TRBJ2-1; 9 positions match TRBD1. CDR3 length: 16 residues. Germline CDR1 MNHEY, CDR2 SVGEGT. Losses at the gene ends were 4 bases for V and 1 base for J; bases not matched to a gene: 5.

The chain uses TRBV9 and TRBJ1-6, with a possible D match to TRBD1 (5 bases). Germline CDR1 is SGDLS and CDR2 is YYNGEE. V was shortened by 7 bases and J by 4 bases, with 15 bases between the two germline ends. CDR3 length equals 15 residues. The CDR3, as DNA: TGTGCCAGCGGGGGAGGGGCGATGTATAATTCACCCCTCCACTTT. Amino acid sequence: CASGGGAMYNSPLHF.

CDR3 protein: CASRPSGVYEQYF. The CDR3 DNA reads TGTGCCAGCAGGCCATCCGGGGTCTACGAGCAGTACTTC. The chain carries TRBV12-3 or TRBV12-4 and TRBJ2-7, with TRBD2 as a possible D gene (5 bases). Trimming removed 6 bases from V and 3 bases from J, with 12 bases in between. The CDR3 length is 13 residues.

This chain uses TRBV7-8 with TRBJ2-1, with a tentative D call TRBD2 (7 bases). Between the trimmed V and J ends, which lost 1 base and 8 bases, there was a span of 15 bases. The length of the CDR3 is 15 residues. CDR1 SGHVS and CDR2 FQNEAQ come from the germline V gene. The CDR3 DNA is TGTGCCAGCAGCTTAGGGGGGGGCCTGACACATGAGCAGTTCTTC. It codes for CASSLGGGLTHEQFF.

The chain has TRBV3-1 (or the pseudogene TRBV3-2) and TRBJ2-2; weak D call: TRBD2 (7 bases). CDR1 is LGHDT, CDR2 YNNKEL, per germline (reference sequence). V lost 1 base and J lost 7, with 16 bases in between. The CDR3 extends over 16 amino acids. CDR3 residues: CASSQGRGAKNGELFF. CDR3 nucleotides: TGTGCCAGCAGCCAAGGTCGGGGGGCCAAAAACGGGGAGCTGTTTTTT.

This sequence joins TRBV5-1 and TRBJ2-2; D is perhaps TRBD2 (6 bases). This CDR3 has 15 residues. V was cut by 4 bases and J by 3 bases, with 13 bases left in between. The V gene's germline CDR1 is SGHRS and CDR2 YFSETQ. CDR3 DNA: TGCGCCAGCAGCCAGGGAGGCGTGGACACCGGGGAGCTGTTTTTT. Translation: CASSQGGVDTGELFF.

The CDR3 sequence is CASRRQGADSQPQHF. The CDR3 nucleotides read TGTGCCAGCAGGAGACAGGGGGCGGATAGTCAGCCCCAGCATTTT. This chain connects TRBV6-5 to TRBJ1-5; the match to TRBD1 covers 10 bases. The CDR3 covers 15 residues. J lost 6 bases, V lost 6 bases, and 8 bases had no gene match. Germline V CDR1 and CDR2: MNHEY, SVGAGI.

This clone was seen only once. J is TRBJ2-7 and V is TRBV5-1; D is unclear. There are 16 residues in the CDR3. Between the trimmed V and J ends, which lost 0 bases and 2 bases, there was a span of 15 bases. Germline V gene lookup returns CDR1 SGHRS and CDR2 YFSETQ. Here the CDR3 DNA reads TGCGCCAGCAGCTTGGATCTCCTAGGAAATACCTACGAGCAGTACTTC. Translation gives CASSLDLLGNTYEQYF.

CDR3 sequence reads: CASSGPGFGGYSGNTIYF. The CDR3 region has the DNA TGTGCCAGCAGTGGGCCCGGTTTCGGGGGTTACTCTGGAAACACCATATATTTT. The gene calls are TRBV6-1 and TRBJ1-3, with D maybe TRBD1 (5 bases). The CDR3 consists of 18 residues. V lost 4 bases, J lost 0 bases, and 19 bases lay in between. CDR1 is MNHNS, CDR2 SASEGT, per germline.

This sequence joins TRBV2 and TRBJ1-2, with no clear D. CDR1 SNHLY and CDR2 FYNNEI come from the germline V gene. V was clipped by 2 bases and J by 7 bases, with 14 bases between them. There are 14 residues in the CDR3. The CDR3 DNA reads TGTGCCAGCAGTGAATGGGGAGGGTCGGGTGGCTACACCTTC. Translated, it gives CASSEWGGSGGYTF.

This chain joins TRBV6-1 and TRBJ2-4, with 10 nucleotides matching TRBD1. Germline CDR1 MNHNS, CDR2 SASEGT. V trimming: 4 bases; J trimming: 3 bases; junction bases outside the gene matches: 9. This CDR3 comprises 17 residues. CDR3 nucleotides: TGTGCCAGCAGTGCCCGACTAGGACAGGGGGTCAAAAACATTCAGTACTTC. Translation gives CASSARLGQGVKNIQYF.

This clone occurred once. The rearrangement uses TRBV7-9 and TRBJ2-3; D may be TRBD2 (7 bases). The length of the CDR3 is 14 residues. The germline gives CDR1 SEHNR, CDR2 FQNEAQ (reference sequence). Trimming removed 4 bases at V and 0 bases at J, with 8 bases between. The CDR3 loop reads CASSWGGSTDTQYF. In nucleotides, the CDR3 is TGTGCCAGCAGCTGGGGGGGCAGCACAGATACGCAGTATTTT.

In nucleotides, the CDR3 is TGTGCCAGCAGTTCCAGGACAGGCGCGGACATTCAGTACTTC. Its translation is CASSSRTGADIQYF. The chain couples TRBV6-5 to TRBJ2-4; 7 bases align to TRBD1. V shed 4 bases, J shed 8 bases, and the junction held 8 bases outside the gene matches. Germline lookup yields CDR1 MNHEY and CDR2 SVGAGI. This CDR3 comprises 14 residues.

The table lists this clone with a few counts. The genes are TRBV7-7 and TRBJ1-6; unclear D gene. This CDR3 has 13 amino acids. Trimming shortened V by 1 base and J by 7 bases, and 5 bases separated the two germline ends. Germline V lookup: CDR1 SSHAT, CDR2 FNYEAQ (reference sequence). The CDR3 reads CASSLGGNSPLHF. The CDR3 DNA reads TGTGCCAGCAGCTTAGGAGGCAATTCACCCCTCCACTTT.

V usage is TRBV30 and J usage is TRBJ1-4, with TRBD1 as a possible D gene (6 bases). Trimming shortened V by 4 bases and J by 8 bases, and 20 bases separated the two germline ends. CDR1 is GTSNPN, CDR2 SVGIG, per germline (reference sequence). This CDR3 has 15 residues. The CDR3 reads CAWTDSGRGGEKLFF. In DNA form, the CDR3 reads TGTGCCTGGACCGACTCCGGCAGGGGTGGAGAAAAACTGTTTTTT.

This chain connects TRBV7-8 to TRBJ2-7, with TRBD1 matching 7 bases. The CDR3 has 16 amino acids. V lost 0 bases and J lost 4; bases outside the gene matches: 9. CDR1 and CDR2 (germline): SGHVS, FQNEAQ. This CDR3 reads CASSLAAHFRGYEQYF. The CDR3 DNA follows: TGTGCCAGCAGCTTAGCAGCCCACTTCAGGGGGTACGAGCAGTACTTC.

The CDR3 loop is CASSLTETQYF. Here the CDR3 DNA reads TGTGCCAGCAGCCTAACAGAGACCCAGTACTTC. The chain couples TRBV11-2 to TRBJ2-5; unclear D gene. Germline V lookup: CDR1 SGHAT, CDR2 FQNNGV. The V end was cut by 5 bases, the J end by 4 bases, with 5 bases between. This CDR3 is built from 11 residues.

The rearrangement joins TRBV27 to TRBJ1-2; 11 positions agree with TRBD1. Germline V gives CDR1 MNHEY, CDR2 SMNVEV (reference sequence). The CDR3 is 17 residues long. J lost 4 bases, V lost 6 bases, and 13 bases had no gene match. The CDR3 DNA sequence: TGTGCCAGCAGCCGATTGGGAGGGACAGGGGGTACCTATGGCTACACCTTC. Translating gives CASSRLGGTGGTYGYTF.